Shown below are 5 T cell receptor beta chains from a single sample sequenced in a study of blood T cell repertoires in COVID-19. The repertoire was sequenced with immunoSEQ multiplex PCR; TCRdb's copy has only in-frame clones and lacks some. The sample has roughly 90,000 clones, 70% to 90% seen once. What was sequenced was peripheral blood. Receptors were obtained from a woman at least 80 years old with COVID-19, enrolled during active disease.

The chain is built from TRBV11-2 and TRBJ2-4; D is ambiguous. The ends were cut back, 3 bases at V and 8 bases at J, with 8 bases in the middle. The CDR3 runs 12 residues. Germline CDR1 reads SGHAT; CDR2 reads FQNNGV. CDR3 nucleotides: TGTGCCAGCAGCTTTAGTAACGACATTCAGTACTTC. This sequence encodes CASSFSNDIQYF.

J is TRBJ2-2 and V is TRBV9, with a tentative D call TRBD2 (5 bases). Deletions cut 0 bases from V and 4 bases from J, with 13 bases between. This CDR3 has 16 amino acids. Germline values: CDR1 SGDLS, CDR2 YYNGEE. The CDR3 is CASSVEEGLVTGELFF. Here the CDR3 DNA reads TGTGCCAGCAGCGTAGAAGAGGGTTTAGTCACCGGGGAGCTGTTTTTT.

This clone was counted only a few times. The chain joins TRBV12-3 or TRBV12-4 to TRBJ1-1; 7 bases line up with TRBD1. J gave up 7 bases and V 6 bases, and 8 bases lay outside the gene matches. The CDR3 loop spans 13 amino acids. The CDR3 spells CASRPPQGGEAFF. The CDR3 region has the DNA TGTGCCAGCAGACCCCCCCAGGGGGGTGAAGCTTTCTTT.

This clone was seen a single time. V usage is TRBV14 and J usage is TRBJ2-3; 8 positions agree with TRBD2. V was clipped by 4 bases and J by 3 bases; unmatched bases: 6. Germline V gene lookup returns CDR1 SGHDN and CDR2 FVKESK. The CDR3 totals 15 residues. This CDR3 reads CASSLPRGGTDTQYF. Written as DNA, the CDR3 is TGTGCCAGCAGCCTGCCTCGCGGGGGGACAGATACGCAGTATTTT.

The gene calls are TRBV29-1 and TRBJ2-3; TRBD2 might be the D (6 bases). The CDR3 spans 15 residues. Trimming removed 4 bases from V and 2 bases from J, with 16 bases in between. Germline values: CDR1 SQVTM, CDR2 ANQGSEA. For the CDR3, the DNA is TGCAGCGTTGTACTGCCTCGCGGGGACACAGATACGCAGTATTTT. Its translation is CSVVLPRGDTDTQYF.